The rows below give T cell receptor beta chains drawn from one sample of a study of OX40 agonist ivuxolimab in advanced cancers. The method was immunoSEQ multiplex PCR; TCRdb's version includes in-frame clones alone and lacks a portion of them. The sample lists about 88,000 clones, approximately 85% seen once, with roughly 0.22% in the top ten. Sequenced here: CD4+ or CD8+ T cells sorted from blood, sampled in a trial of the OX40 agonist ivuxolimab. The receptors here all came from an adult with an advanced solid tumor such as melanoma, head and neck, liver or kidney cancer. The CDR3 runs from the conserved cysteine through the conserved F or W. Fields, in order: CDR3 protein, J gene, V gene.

cdr3_aa: CASISRSSYNEQFF; j_call: TRBJ2-1; v_call: TRBV5-5
cdr3_aa: CASSIKPGLAGVAPYNEQFF; j_call: TRBJ2-1; v_call: TRBV5-4
cdr3_aa: CASSPGIPGQYAIQYF; j_call: TRBJ2-4; v_call: TRBV5-4
cdr3_aa: CASSPRRDSNQPQHF; j_call: TRBJ1-5; v_call: TRBV7-8
cdr3_aa: CASSLAVGAKNIQYF; j_call: TRBJ2-4; v_call: TRBV7-2
cdr3_aa: CASSYNRNTEAFF; j_call: TRBJ1-1; v_call: TRBV11-2
cdr3_aa: CASSLAPGSSGANVLTF; j_call: TRBJ2-6; v_call: TRBV5-1
cdr3_aa: CASSSIQGVNEKLFF; j_call: TRBJ1-4; v_call: TRBV7-9
cdr3_aa: CASRLATLTGELFF; j_call: TRBJ2-2; v_call: TRBV5-1
cdr3_aa: CASRTGPWGSNQPQHF; j_call: TRBJ1-5; v_call: TRBV2
cdr3_aa: CASSIQGPNTEAFF; j_call: TRBJ1-1; v_call: TRBV19
cdr3_aa: CASSLERTFGTEAFF; j_call: TRBJ1-1; v_call: TRBV7-9
cdr3_aa: CASNVDRVNTEAFF; j_call: TRBJ1-1; v_call: TRBV10-3
cdr3_aa: CASTRQGNTGELFF; j_call: TRBJ2-2; v_call: TRBV19
cdr3_aa: CASSPGTGVREQFF; j_call: TRBJ2-1; v_call: TRBV5-6
cdr3_aa: CASEQRLGSSNGNTIYF; j_call: TRBJ1-3; v_call: TRBV4-1
cdr3_aa: CASSLTDRLAGGKRDTQYF; j_call: TRBJ2-3; v_call: TRBV7-3
cdr3_aa: CASTTGAGEDTQYF; j_call: TRBJ2-3; v_call: TRBV5-4
cdr3_aa: CASSGNGGFNQPQHF; j_call: TRBJ1-5; v_call: TRBV6-1
cdr3_aa: CSVGDTPVPGMSEQFF; j_call: TRBJ2-1; v_call: TRBV29-1
cdr3_aa: CASSLWPGGGYTF; j_call: TRBJ1-2; v_call: TRBV27
cdr3_aa: CAISAGGGIQPQHF; j_call: TRBJ1-5; v_call: TRBV10-3